These 9 T cell receptor beta chains originate from one sample sequenced in a study of CD8+ T cells in alopecia areata. Treatment defined: oral pan-JAK inhibitor, 5-10 mg twice daily. Alopecia areata patients provided lesional scalp punch biopsies and peripheral blood. In each case, RNA was isolated and then reverse transcribed into cDNA as the sequencing template. TCRdb's table, derived via immunoSEQ multiplex PCR, lists solely in-frame clones and lacks some. The sample contains about 5,900 clones, around 60% of which appear only once. The sample here was skin, taken at approximately week 30, from a patient treated with tofacitinib. The receptors come from a human donor with alopecia areata.

The rearrangement uses TRBV5-5 and TRBJ2-7; either TRBD1 or TRBD2 may supply D (5 bases each). CDR1 and CDR2 (germline): SGHKS, YYEKEE (reference sequence). V lost 4 bases to trimming and J lost 0 bases, with 20 bases between them. The CDR3 is 17 residues long. This CDR3 is CASSPDPGTRSSYEQYF. Here the CDR3 DNA reads TGTGCCAGCAGCCCCGACCCCGGGACCCGCAGCTCCTACGAGCAGTACTTC.

In its sample, this clone was seen a few times. The CDR3 loop reads CASSMREYYGYTF. CDR3 in DNA: TGTGCCAGTAGTATGCGAGAGTACTATGGCTACACCTTC. The V and J genes are TRBV19 and TRBJ1-2; no definite D call. Trimming took off 3 bases at V and 3 bases at J, with 8 bases between the two ends. The CDR3 has 13 residues. Germline assignment: CDR1 LNHDA and CDR2 SQIVND (reference sequence). The whole variable domain, remainder taken from reference TRBV19 and TRBJ1-2, is DGGITQSPKYLFRKEGQNVTLSCEQNLNHDAMYWYRQDPGQGLRLIYYSQIVNDFQKGDIAEGYSVSREKKESFPLTVTSAQKNPTAFYLCASSMREYYGYTFGSGTRLTVV.

This clone occurred a few times. The V gene is TRBV19, the J gene TRBJ2-1; 7 nucleotides agree with TRBD1. V lost 6 bases and J lost 7; bases outside the gene matches: 12. This CDR3 spans 15 amino acids. The germline V gene has CDR1 LNHDA and CDR2 SQIVND (reference sequence). The CDR3 nucleotides read TGTGCCAGTAGATCCCGACAGGGTACCGGGAATGAGCAGTTCTTC. As protein: CASRSRQGTGNEQFF.

There are a few counts of this clone. The CDR3: CASSIGRANVLTF. As DNA, the CDR3 is TGTGCCAGTAGCATCGGGAGGGCCAACGTCCTGACTTTC. The gene calls are TRBV19 and TRBJ2-6, with D perhaps TRBD2 (5 bases). This CDR3 has 13 residues. Trimming took off 6 bases at V and 5 bases at J, with 8 bases between the two ends. In germline, CDR1 is LNHDA, CDR2 SQIVND (reference sequence). Looking up the rest from reference TRBV19 and TRBJ2-6 gives the full variable domain: DGGITQSPKYLFRKEGQNVTLSCEQNLNHDAMYWYRQDPGQGLRLIYYSQIVNDFQKGDIAEGYSVSREKKESFPLTVTSAQKNPTAFYLCASSIGRANVLTFGAGSRLTVL.

This rearrangement joins TRBV9 to TRBJ1-2, with D perhaps TRBD1 (5 bases). The germline V gene has CDR1 SGDLS and CDR2 YYNGEE. This CDR3 is built from 18 residues. The V end was cut by 1 base, the J end by 1 base, with 20 bases between. CDR3 nucleotide sequence: TGTGCCAGCAGCGTACCGGCGGGGCGAGGAATTTTTAACTATGGCTACACCTTC. The encoded protein is CASSVPAGRGIFNYGYTF.

This clone was counted between two and nine times. The J gene is TRBJ2-2, the V gene TRBV6-6, with 8 nucleotides matching TRBD1. After removal of 8 bases from V and 7 bases from J, the junction contained 9 bases not matched to a gene. Germline V gene data show CDR1 as MNHNY and CDR2 as SVGAGI (reference sequence). The CDR3 covers 14 residues. The CDR3 nucleotides read TGTGCCAGCGGCCCAGGGGGCGTTGGCGGGGAGCTGTTTTTT. It yields the protein CASGPGGVGGELFF.

This clone was observed once. The chain employs TRBV9 and TRBJ1-1, with TRBD1 matching over 8 bases. CDR1 is SGDLS, CDR2 YYNGEE, per germline. CDR3 size: 12 residues. Unmatched junction bases numbered 3, after V lost 3 bases and J lost 8 bases. The CDR3 bases are TGTGCCAGCAGCGACAGGGGGTTAGAAGCTTTCTTT. It encodes CASSDRGLEAFF.

The genes are TRBV10-2 and TRBJ1-2; D call uncertain. V dropped 5 bases and J dropped 8 bases, with 12 bases sitting between them. The CDR3 covers 12 residues. The germline V gene encodes CDR1 WSHSY and CDR2 SAAADI. The DNA of the CDR3 is TGCGCCAGCAGTCCAGAGGTCTCGGGCTACACCTTC. This sequence encodes CASSPEVSGYTF.

The J gene is TRBJ1-1, the V gene TRBV2; D gene ambiguous. V was clipped by 9 bases and J by 7 bases, with 12 bases between them. Germline loops: CDR1 SNHLY, CDR2 FYNNEI. The CDR3 covers 11 residues. The CDR3 DNA is TGTGCCAGGCAGAATTGGGGTGAAGCTTTCTTT. It is translated as CARQNWGEAFF.